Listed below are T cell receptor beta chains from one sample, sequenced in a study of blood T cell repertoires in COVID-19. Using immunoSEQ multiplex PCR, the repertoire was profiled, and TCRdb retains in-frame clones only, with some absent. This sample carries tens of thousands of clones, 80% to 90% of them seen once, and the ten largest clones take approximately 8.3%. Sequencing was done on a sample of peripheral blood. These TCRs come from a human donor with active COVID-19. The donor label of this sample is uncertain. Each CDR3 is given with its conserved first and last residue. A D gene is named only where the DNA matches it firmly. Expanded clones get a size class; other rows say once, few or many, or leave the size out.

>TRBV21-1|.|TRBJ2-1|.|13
TGTGCCACCTCGACTAGACTCGGCAATGAGCAGTTCTTC
CATSTRLGNEQFF
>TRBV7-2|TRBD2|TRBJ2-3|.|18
TGTGCCAGCAGCCTCGGACAGGGGGGACTAGCGGGAGTCTATACGCAGTATTTT
CASSLGQGGLAGVYTQYF
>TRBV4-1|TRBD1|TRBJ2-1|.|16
TGCGCCAGCAGCCCAGTCCCGGGACAGGATCACAATGAGCAGTTCTTC
CASSPVPGQDHNEQFF
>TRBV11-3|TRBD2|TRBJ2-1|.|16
TGTGCCAGCAGCTTGACTAGCGGGAGTGGGGACAATGAGCAGTTCTTC
CASSLTSGSGDNEQFF
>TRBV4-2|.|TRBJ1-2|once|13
TGTGCCAGCAGCCTAAGTGGAGGGGAAGGCTACACCTTC
CASSLSGGEGYTF
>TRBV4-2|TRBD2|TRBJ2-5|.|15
TGTGCCAGCAGCCAACCGGGGAGGGTAGAAGAGACCCAGTACTTC
CASSQPGRVEETQYF
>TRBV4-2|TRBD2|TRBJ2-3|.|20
TGTGCCAGCAGCCAAGAACTAGCGGGAGGCCACATTACCCACACAGATACGCAGTATTTT
CASSQELAGGHITHTDTQYF
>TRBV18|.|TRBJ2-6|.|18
TGTGCCAGCTCACGTTCGGTAAGCTCCCTCTCTGGGGCCAACGTCCTGACTTTC
CASSRSVSSLSGANVLTF
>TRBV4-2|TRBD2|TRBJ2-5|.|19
TGTGCCAGCAGCCAAGAGGGACTAGCGGGAGAATATTTGCAAGAGACCCAGTACTTC
CASSQEGLAGEYLQETQYF
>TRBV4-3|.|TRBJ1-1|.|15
TGCGCCAGCAGCCAAGCCGTGGGAGGAGGCGCTGAAGCTTTCTTT
CASSQAVGGGAEAFF
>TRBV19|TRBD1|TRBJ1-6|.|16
TGTGCCAGTAGTTCCCCCCTCGGGACAGCCTTTTCACCCCTCCACTTT
CASSSPLGTAFSPLHF
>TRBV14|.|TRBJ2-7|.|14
TGTGCCAGCAGCCACGGGGATAGCGGTTACGAGCAGTACTTC
CASSHGDSGYEQYF
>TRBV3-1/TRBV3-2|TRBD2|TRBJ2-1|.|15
TGTGCCAGCAGCCATAGCGGGAGCTCCTACAATGAGCAGTTCTTC
CASSHSGSSYNEQFF
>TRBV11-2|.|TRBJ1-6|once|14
TGTGCCAGCAGCTTAATAGGGGTAGGTTCACCCCTCCACTTT
CASSLIGVGSPLHF
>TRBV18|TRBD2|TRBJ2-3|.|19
TGTGCCAGCTCACCAGGGGGCGCGAAAGCGGGAGGGTCCACAGATACGCAGTATTTT
CASSPGGAKAGGSTDTQYF
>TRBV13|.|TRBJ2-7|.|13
TGTGCCAGCAGCTTCCCAGGTACATACGAGCAGTACTTC
CASSFPGTYEQYF
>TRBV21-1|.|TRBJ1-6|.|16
TGTGCCAGCAGCAAAGCCCCGACAGGGGATAATTCACCCCTCCACTTT
CASSKAPTGDNSPLHF